The present T cell receptor beta chain was sequenced within a study of CD8 T cells in Susac syndrome. This clonotype was picked up one time. The germline V gene has CDR1 SEHNR and CDR2 FQNEAQ (reference sequence). V lost 0 bases, J lost 2 bases, and 10 bases lay in between. This CDR3 region has 15 residues. The RNA input was about 0.5 to 1 ug, and it was reverse transcribed with random hexamers. MiXCR, run by TCRdb on the immunoSEQ multiplex PCR reads, gives a single entry per CDR3 protein. The sample has fewer than 350,000 distinct CDR3 sequences, roughly 90% seen once; the top ten hold around 0.18%.

This TCR was sampled from a human donor with multiple sclerosis. Sequenced material: CD8+ T cells from PBMCs. The chain links TRBV7-9 to TRBJ1-1; D remains unclear. The CDR3 DNA is TGTGCCAGCAGCTTAGCCCAGGACTTAAACACTGAAGCTTTCTTT. Amino acid sequence: CASSLAQDLNTEAFF.